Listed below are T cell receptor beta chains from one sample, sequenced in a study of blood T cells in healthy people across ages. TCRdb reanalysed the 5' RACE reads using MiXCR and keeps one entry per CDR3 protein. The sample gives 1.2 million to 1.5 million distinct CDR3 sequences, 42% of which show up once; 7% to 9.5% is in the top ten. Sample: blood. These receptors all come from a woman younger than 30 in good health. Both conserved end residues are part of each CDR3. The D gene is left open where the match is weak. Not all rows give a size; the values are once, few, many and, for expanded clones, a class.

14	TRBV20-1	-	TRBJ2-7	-	TGCAGTGCAGATCCCATGGGGTCCTCCTACGAGCAGTACTTC	CSADPMGSSYEQYF
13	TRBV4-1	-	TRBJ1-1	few	TGCGCCAGCAGCCCCATCGGGCCCACTGAAGCTTTCTTT	CASSPIGPTEAFF
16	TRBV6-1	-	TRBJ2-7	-	TGTGCCAGCAGTGAAATCGAGTGGCAGGCGTCCTACGAGCAGTACTTC	CASSEIEWQASYEQYF
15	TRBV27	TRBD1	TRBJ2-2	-	TGTGCCAGCAGAGTAGGACAGGGAAACACCGGGGAGCTGTTTTTT	CASRVGQGNTGELFF
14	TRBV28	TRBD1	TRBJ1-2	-	TGTGCCAGCAGTCCGCGGACAGGGGTCTCCGGCTACACCTTC	CASSPRTGVSGYTF
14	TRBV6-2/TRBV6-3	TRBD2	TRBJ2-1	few	TGTGCCAGCACCTTGACTAGCGGGACTACTAAGCAGTTCTTC	CASTLTSGTTKQFF
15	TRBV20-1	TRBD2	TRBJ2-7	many	TGCAGTGCTTCTTCAACTAGCGGGGGGAACTACGAGCAGTACTTC	CSASSTSGGNYEQYF
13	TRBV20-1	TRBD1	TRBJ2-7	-	TGCAGTGCTGGGACAGGGGGTCACTACGAGCAGTACTTC	CSAGTGGHYEQYF
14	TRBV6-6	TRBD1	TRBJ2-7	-	TGTGCCAGCAGGCAGGGACAGATGGATTACGAGCAGTACTTC	CASRQGQMDYEQYF
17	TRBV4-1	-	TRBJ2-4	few	TGCGCCAGCAGCCAAGATTCGTCGGGGCTAGCCAAAAACATTCAGTACTTC	CASSQDSSGLAKNIQYF
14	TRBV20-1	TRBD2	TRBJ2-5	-	TGCAGTGTTCGTGGGAGGGGTTCCTACAATGAGCAGTACTTC	CSVRGRGSYNEQYF
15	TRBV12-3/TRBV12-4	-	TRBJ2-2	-	TGTGCCAGCAGTTTGCAGGGGCTCGGCACTGGGGAGCTGTTTTTT	CASSLQGLGTGELFF
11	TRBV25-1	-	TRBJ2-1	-	TGTGCCAGCCCCCGGGCCAATGAGCAGTTCTTC	CASPRANEQFF
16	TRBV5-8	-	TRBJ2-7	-	TGTGCCAGCAGCTTGGTGAGGCGGGAAACCCCCTACGAGCAGTACTTC	CASSLVRRETPYEQYF
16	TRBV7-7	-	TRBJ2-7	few	TGTGCCAGCAGCAACCATGCGGCTTCAACCTTTGACGGGCAGTACTTC	CASSNHAASTFDGQYF
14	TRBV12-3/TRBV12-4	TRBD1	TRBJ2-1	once	TGTGCCAGCAACCCCCGGACAGGAAAGGGTGAGCAGTTCTTC	CASNPRTGKGEQFF
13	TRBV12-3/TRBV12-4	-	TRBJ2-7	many	TGTGCCAGCAGTTTGGACGACACATCCGAGCAGTACTTC	CASSLDDTSEQYF
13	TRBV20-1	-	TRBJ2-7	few	TGCAGTGCTAGAGCGGGGAGCTCCTACGAGCAGTACTTC	CSARAGSSYEQYF
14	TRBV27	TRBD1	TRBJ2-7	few	TGTGCCAGCAGCTCGGGACAGGGTATGGTAGAGCAGTACTTC	CASSSGQGMVEQYF
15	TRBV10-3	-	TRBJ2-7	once	TGTGCCATCAGTGCGGGGGAAAGAACGGGGAATGAGCAGTACTTC	CAISAGERTGNEQYF
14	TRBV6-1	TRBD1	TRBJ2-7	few	TGTGCCAGCAGCTGGACAGGGCTTTACTACGAGCAGTACTTC	CASSWTGLYYEQYF
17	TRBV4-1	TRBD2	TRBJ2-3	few	TGCGCCAGCAGCTACGAGAGCGGGGGGTGGGACACAGATACGCAGTATTTT	CASSYESGGWDTDTQYF
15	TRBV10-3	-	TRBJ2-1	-	TGTGCCATCAGTGAGTCTGCGGCCCCTGGGAATGAGCAGTTCTTC	CAISESAAPGNEQFF
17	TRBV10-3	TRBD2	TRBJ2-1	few	TGTGCCATCAGTGGTGGTAGCGGGAGATGGTCCTACAATGAGCAGTTCTTC	CAISGGSGRWSYNEQFF
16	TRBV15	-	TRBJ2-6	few	TGTGCCACCAGCAGAGGTACGACAGCTGGGGCCAACGTCCTGACTTTC	CATSRGTTAGANVLTF
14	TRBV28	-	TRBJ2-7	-	TGTGCCAGCAGTTCGACCGGGGAGCGCGGGGAGCAGTACTTC	CASSSTGERGEQYF
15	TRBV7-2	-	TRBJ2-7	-	TGTGCCAGCAGCTTAGCCTTTGAGTCTGGCAATGAGCAGTACTTC	CASSLAFESGNEQYF
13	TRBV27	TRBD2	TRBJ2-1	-	TGTGCCAGCAGTCGACTAGCCATCCATGAGCAGTTCTTC	CASSRLAIHEQFF
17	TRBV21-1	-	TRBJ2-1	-	TGTGCCAGCAGCAATATCGTTAGCGGGAAAGTTGACAATGAGCAGTTCTTC	CASSNIVSGKVDNEQFF
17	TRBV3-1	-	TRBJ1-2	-	TGTGCCAGCAGCCAAGCCCAATCGGAGGGATCGAACTATGGCTACACCTTC	CASSQAQSEGSNYGYTF
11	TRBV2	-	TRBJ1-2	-	TGTGCCCGGGGGGGGAGGTATGGCTACACCTTC	CARGGRYGYTF
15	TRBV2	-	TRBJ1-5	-	TGTGCCAGCAGTGGGGTTTGGGGGGGGAATCAGCCCCAGCATTTT	CASSGVWGGNQPQHF
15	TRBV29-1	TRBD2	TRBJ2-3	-	TGCAGCGTTCGACTAGCGGGGGGTAACACAGATACGCAGTATTTT	CSVRLAGGNTDTQYF
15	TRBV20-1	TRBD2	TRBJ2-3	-	TGCAGTGCTAGTTCGAGCGGGAGATGGGGAGATACGCAGTATTTT	CSASSSGRWGDTQYF
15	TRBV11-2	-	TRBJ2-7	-	TGTGCCAGCAGCTTTACGAGGGGGGCTGTCCACGAGCAGTACTTC	CASSFTRGAVHEQYF
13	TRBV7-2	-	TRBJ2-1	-	TGTGCCAGCAGCTTAGGGGTTAGGGATGAGCAGTTCTTC	CASSLGVRDEQFF
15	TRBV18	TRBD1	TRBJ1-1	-	TGTGCCAGCTCACGCTGGGACAGCCAATACACTGAAGCTTTCTTT	CASSRWDSQYTEAFF
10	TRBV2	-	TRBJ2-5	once	TGTGCCTCCCAGCAGGAGACCCAGTACTTC	CASQQETQYF
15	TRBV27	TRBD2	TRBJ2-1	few	TGTGCCACCTATAGCGGGAGAGGCGCCTACAATGAGCAGTTCTTC	CATYSGRGAYNEQFF
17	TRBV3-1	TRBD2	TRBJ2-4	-	TGTTCCAGCAGCCGACAGGGGACTAGCGGTCCGTACAATGAGCAGTACTTC	CSSSRQGTSGPYNEQYF
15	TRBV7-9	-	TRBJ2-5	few	TGTGCCAGCAGGACATCGGCGGGCTGGGAAGAGACCCAGTACTTC	CASRTSAGWEETQYF
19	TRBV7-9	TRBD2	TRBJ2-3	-	TGTGCCAGCAGCTTATACGGTGTCGCTAGCGGGGAGAGCACAGATACGCAGTATTTT	CASSLYGVASGESTDTQYF